The 21 T cell receptor beta chains listed next were all sequenced from one sample in a study of vaccination and CD4 T cells after COVID-19. The study sequenced cultured CD4+ T cell DNA using the Oncomine TCR Beta short-read assay. From the PCR reads, TCRdb called clonotypes with MiXCR, one entry per CDR3 protein. The top ten hold 15% to 18% of the sample, which has about 11,000 distinct CDR3 sequences, about 30% seen once. The treatment is: approximately nine-day PBMC culture with coronavirus spike peptide pools or control peptides (ViraFEST assay). For these receptors, no antigen is known. Material: CD4+ T cells from blood, cultured in vitro, obtained after SARS-CoV-2 vaccination. Source of these receptors: a human donor who had recovered from COVID-19.

This chain joins TRBV20-1 and TRBJ2-2; 7 bases fit TRBD2. The CDR3 totals 14 residues. Germline CDR1 reads DFQATT; CDR2 reads SNEGSKA (reference sequence). Trimming took 5 bases from V and 6 from J; bases not matched to a gene: 9. This CDR3 is CSASRGRGAGELFF. In nucleotides, the CDR3 is TGCAGTGCTTCACGCGGGAGAGGCGCCGGGGAGCTGTTTTTT.

The chain joins TRBV6-5 to TRBJ2-2, with TRBD2 matching 8 bases. Germline-derived CDR1 and CDR2 are MNHEY and SVGAGI. J was trimmed by 6 bases and V by 3 bases; bases with no gene match: 6. The CDR3 length is 15 residues. The DNA of the CDR3 is TGTGCCAGCAGTTATCTAGCGGGTAGGGCCGGGGAGCTGTTTTTT. It encodes CASSYLAGRAGELFF.

This chain links TRBV29-1 with TRBJ1-1; the D is unclear. The CDR3 loop spans 13 amino acids. The ends were cut back, 6 bases at V and 1 base at J, with 12 bases in the middle. The germline V gene encodes CDR1 SQVTM and CDR2 ANQGSEA. The CDR3 nucleotides read TGCAGCGTCTCAGAGACGGGGAACACTGAAGCTTTCTTT. This encodes CSVSETGNTEAFF.

The rearrangement links TRBV19 to TRBJ2-1; 14 bases are a match to TRBD2. This CDR3 has 17 amino acids. V dropped 8 bases and J dropped 5; count of bases not matched to a gene: 11. Germline V gives CDR1 LNHDA, CDR2 SQIVND (reference sequence). CDR3 protein: CASGGTSGRSRHNEQFF. The CDR3 DNA follows: TGTGCCAGTGGCGGGACTAGCGGGAGAAGTCGACACAATGAGCAGTTCTTC.

This clonotype was recorded a few times. V usage is TRBV6-4 and J usage is TRBJ1-1, with D maybe TRBD1 (6 bases). With 4 bases removed from V and 1 base from J, the gap between germline ends came to 7 bases. The CDR3 spans 13 residues. In germline, CDR1 is MRHNA, CDR2 SNTAGT. CDR3 in amino acids: CASSADRNTEAFF. The CDR3 DNA sequence: TGTGCCAGCAGTGCGGACAGGAACACTGAAGCTTTCTTT.

This clonotype was seen only a few times. This chain joins TRBV28 and TRBJ1-2; a possible D gene is TRBD1 (5 bases). Germline V gene data show CDR1 as MDHEN and CDR2 as SYDVKM. Deletions cut 6 bases from V and 4 bases from J, with 12 bases between. This CDR3 is 13 amino acids long. The CDR3 here is CASRLEGPYGYTF. As DNA, the CDR3 is TGTGCCAGCAGGTTGGAGGGACCCTATGGCTACACCTTC.

This clonotype was observed a handful of times. The chain has TRBV28 and TRBJ2-7; D gene unclear. Per germline, CDR1 MDHEN and CDR2 SYDVKM. This CDR3 comprises 13 residues. The germline V and J ends were trimmed by 3 bases and 7 bases, with 13 bases remaining between them. The chain's CDR3 is CASSFPPLEEQYF. CDR3 nucleotide sequence: TGTGCCAGCAGTTTCCCCCCCCTGGAGGAGCAGTACTTC.

The sample holds a few counts of this clonotype. This sequence joins TRBV28 and TRBJ1-2; D gene uncertain. CDR1 is MDHEN, CDR2 SYDVKM, per germline. The V end lost 6 bases, the J end lost 0 bases, and 14 bases lay between the germline ends. The CDR3 covers 15 residues. CDR3 DNA: TGTGCCAGCAGCCAAGCCAGGCGTGCTAACTATGGCTACACCTTC. Protein: CASSQARRANYGYTF.

This chain connects TRBV15 to TRBJ1-4; D possibly corresponds to TRBD1 (5 bases). Germline values: CDR1 LNHNV, CDR2 YYDKDF (reference sequence). The V end lost 3 bases, the J end lost 8 bases, and 19 bases lay between the germline ends. The CDR3 contains 16 residues. The CDR3 spells CATSRATGTGREKLFF. CDR3 bases: TGTGCCACCAGCAGGGCAACCGGGACGGGACGGGAAAAACTGTTTTTT.

In its sample, this clonotype was seen a few times. V is TRBV25-1 and J is TRBJ2-7, with D perhaps matching TRBD1 or TRBD2 (5 bases each). The CDR3 consists of 14 residues. Germline assignment: CDR1 MGHDK and CDR2 SYGVNS. The V gene lost 2 bases and the J gene lost 8 bases, with 16 bases spanning the gap. The CDR3 nucleotides read TGTGCCAGCAGTGAAGGGGACCTGAGGGTGCAGCAGTACTTC. The encoded protein is CASSEGDLRVQQYF.

Only a few counts were recorded for this clonotype. J is TRBJ1-5 and V is TRBV20-1; TRBD1 agrees at 8 bases. Germline V gene data show CDR1 as DFQATT and CDR2 as SNEGSKA (reference sequence). The CDR3 contains 15 residues. Trimming cost V 1 base and J 3 bases; bases outside gene matches: 5. CDR3 nucleotide sequence: TGCAGTGCTAGAGCGCTGGACAGGGTCAATCAGCCCCAGCATTTT. Encoded protein: CSARALDRVNQPQHF.

The gene calls are TRBV7-2 and TRBJ2-3; D is possibly TRBD2 (5 bases). Trimming took off 1 base at V and 0 bases at J, with 8 bases between the two ends. CDR1 is SGHTA, CDR2 FQGNSA, per germline. This CDR3 comprises 15 residues. The CDR3 reads CASSLGLASTDTQYF. The DNA for the CDR3 is TGTGCCAGCAGCTTAGGGCTAGCCAGCACAGATACGCAGTATTTT.

V gene TRBV10-2 combines with J gene TRBJ2-7; 11 bases are a match to TRBD2. Germline lookup yields CDR1 WSHSY and CDR2 SAAADI. CDR3 size: 16 residues. V lost 4 bases and J lost 0; bases outside the gene matches: 5. CDR3 residues: CASSGTSGRVSYEQYF. CDR3 DNA sequence: TGCGCCAGCAGTGGGACTAGCGGGCGAGTCTCCTACGAGCAGTACTTC.

V usage is TRBV19 and J usage is TRBJ2-4; 7 bases fit TRBD2. The CDR3 loop spans 16 amino acids. V shed 5 bases and J 0 bases; nucleotides not matched to a gene: 7. Germline V CDR1 and CDR2: LNHDA, SQIVND (reference sequence). The CDR3 region is CASSRRGDLAKNIQYF. The CDR3, as DNA: TGTGCCAGTAGTCGCCGGGGGGACCTAGCCAAAAACATTCAGTACTTC.

This clonotype has a single count. This chain joins TRBV5-6 and TRBJ2-7; no clear D. Looked up from germline, CDR1 is SGHDT and CDR2 is YYEEEE. Trimming shortened V by 4 bases and J by 3 bases, and 11 bases separated the two germline ends. The CDR3 is made up of 13 amino acids. The CDR3 loop is CASSRPVNYEQYF. For the CDR3, the DNA is TGTGCCAGCAGCAGGCCGGTCAACTACGAGCAGTACTTC.

The chain has TRBV15 and TRBJ2-7; 11 nucleotides agree with TRBD2. V was clipped by 1 base and J by 4 bases; unmatched bases: 6. The CDR3 covers 16 residues. Germline V gene data show CDR1 as LNHNV and CDR2 as YYDKDF (reference sequence). The DNA of the CDR3 is TGTGCCACCAGCAGAGGTGCTGGGACTAGCGGATACGAGCAGTACTTC. This translates into CATSRGAGTSGYEQYF.

V usage is TRBV12-3 or TRBV12-4 and J usage is TRBJ2-3; D might be TRBD2 (5 bases). The CDR3 is 15 residues long. Trimming stripped 7 bases from V and 4 bases from J, with 18 bases between. As DNA, the CDR3 is TGTGCCAGCACCTCGCAGTGGCTGGAGGCAGATACGCAGTATTTT. This encodes CASTSQWLEADTQYF.

The chain has TRBV6-2 or TRBV6-3 and TRBJ2-3; the D is unclear. This CDR3 has 13 residues. CDR1 is MNHEY, CDR2 SVGEGT, per germline. V lost 2 bases, J lost 4 bases, and 7 bases lay in between. CDR3: CASSYQVSDTQYF. In DNA form, the CDR3 reads TGTGCCAGCAGTTACCAGGTTTCAGATACGCAGTATTTT.

The rearrangement uses TRBV20-1 and TRBJ2-1, with D uncertain. CDR3 length: 15 residues. The germline V and J ends were trimmed by 1 base and 7 bases, with 17 bases remaining between them. Germline CDR1 is DFQATT and CDR2 is SNEGSKA (reference sequence). CDR3 amino acids: CSARAFMYSSNEQFF. For the CDR3, the DNA is TGCAGTGCTAGAGCTTTTATGTACAGCTCGAATGAGCAGTTCTTC.

This clonotype is categorized as medium-sized. This sequence joins TRBV20-1 and TRBJ2-3; tentative D call: TRBD2 (5 bases). CDR1 and CDR2 from the germline V gene are DFQATT and SNEGSKA (reference sequence). Trimming shortened V by 3 bases and J by 2 bases, and 12 bases separated the two germline ends. The CDR3 extends over 14 amino acids. This CDR3 is CSARYGGPTDTQYF. The CDR3 region has the DNA TGCAGTGCTAGGTACGGCGGGCCCACAGATACGCAGTATTTT.

The V and J genes are TRBV2 and TRBJ2-1, with no clear D. V lost 5 bases and J lost 5, with 13 bases in between. This CDR3 comprises 14 residues. Germline V lookup: CDR1 SNHLY, CDR2 FYNNEI. The CDR3, as DNA: TGTGCCAGCAGTCGGTTATTACCCCACAATGAGCAGTTCTTC. This codes for CASSRLLPHNEQFF.